Below, 22 T cell receptor beta chains from the same sample are listed, as sequenced in a study of blood T cells in healthy people across ages. Combining a sample-barcoded 5' primer with a J-beta primer mix, a second PCR ran for roughly 7 to 12 cycles. TCRdb re-derived calls from the 5' RACE reads in MiXCR, one entry per CDR3 protein. The sample records 450,000 to 600,000 distinct CDR3 sequences, 27% being singletons. The same sample was also studied in work on T cells of mothers and their children.

Sample: blood. The receptors here all came from a boy aged 2-15 years in good health.

This clonotype occurred a few times. This chain connects TRBV7-9 to TRBJ2-6; no clear D. CDR1 is SEHNR and CDR2 is FQNEAQ in the germline V gene (reference sequence). This CDR3 is 17 amino acids long. The V end lost 4 bases, the J end lost 4 bases, and 17 bases lay between the germline ends. This CDR3 is CASSSRSRGGGANVLTF. Here the CDR3 DNA reads TGTGCCAGCAGCTCCCGTAGTCGCGGCGGCGGGGCCAACGTCCTGACTTTC.

This clonotype has at least ten counts. The rearrangement uses TRBV5-1 and TRBJ2-7; possible D gene TRBD1, 6 bases. The CDR3 has 15 residues. Germline loops: CDR1 SGHRS, CDR2 YFSETQ. V gave up 5 bases and J gave up 3 bases, with 18 bases separating them. DNA for the CDR3: TGCGCCAGCAGTCGCTCTCCAGGGGCCGACTACGAGCAGTACTTC. Translating it yields CASSRSPGADYEQYF. Full variable domain (remainder filled in from reference TRBV5-1 and TRBJ2-7): KAGVTQTPRYLIKTRGQQVTLSCSPISGHRSVSWYQQTPGQGLQFLFEYFSETQRNKGNFPGRFSGRQFSNSRSEMNVSTLELGDSALYLCASSRSPGADYEQYFGPGTRLTVT.

In this sample, this clonotype turned up a few times. V and J are TRBV7-9 and TRBJ1-2; possible D gene TRBD1, 5 bases. Trimming stripped 3 bases from V and 6 bases from J, with 8 bases between. The CDR3 is made up of 12 amino acids. CDR1 and CDR2 from the germline V gene are SEHNR and FQNEAQ (reference sequence). The CDR3 sequence: CASSLDNNGYTF. The CDR3, as DNA: TGTGCCAGCAGCTTGGACAATAATGGCTACACCTTC.

This clonotype was picked up a small number of times. The V gene is TRBV4-1, the J gene TRBJ1-5; D remains ambiguous. Trimming cost V 0 bases and J 0 bases, with 15 bases left between them. Germline CDR1 and CDR2: MGHRA and YSYEKL. This CDR3 contains 18 residues. CDR3 in amino acids: CASSQEFTGSYSNQPQHF. CDR3 DNA sequence: TGCGCCAGCAGCCAAGAGTTCACCGGGTCTTATAGCAATCAGCCCCAGCATTTT.

This clonotype occurred a few times. This rearrangement joins TRBV20-1 to TRBJ2-5; 11 nucleotides agree with TRBD2. The CDR3 runs to 16 residues. The germline gives CDR1 DFQATT, CDR2 SNEGSKA (reference sequence). With V trimmed by 4 bases and J by 0 bases, 7 bases remained unmatched. The CDR3 loop reads CSAMPTGLADQETQYF. DNA for the CDR3: TGCAGTGCTATGCCCACGGGACTAGCGGACCAAGAGACCCAGTACTTC.

The table lists this clonotype with a few counts. The J gene is TRBJ1-6, the V gene TRBV28; D possibly corresponds to TRBD1 (6 bases). V lost 6 bases, J lost 6 bases, and 12 bases lay in between. The CDR3 sequence is 14 residues long. The germline V gene has CDR1 MDHEN and CDR2 SYDVKM. The CDR3 protein is CASSYDRFNSPLHF. The CDR3 DNA is TGTGCCAGCAGCTACGACAGGTTTAATTCACCCCTCCACTTT.

This clonotype was recorded once. The junction departs from the called germline gene at one end, perhaps through a read error. The chain recombines TRBV7-8 with TRBJ2-7, with D possibly TRBD2 on 6 matching bases. The CDR3 covers 13 residues. Germline V gene data show CDR1 as SGHVS and CDR2 as FQNEAQ. The CDR3 reads CASSDQAEGVPNF. DNA for the CDR3: TGTGCCAGCAGCGACCAGGCGGAGGGAGTCCCCAACTTC.

The chain employs TRBV4-1 and TRBJ2-6; maybe TRBD1 (6 bases). The CDR3 is made up of 18 amino acids. V dropped 2 bases and J dropped 0 bases, with 14 bases sitting between them. CDR1 and CDR2 from the germline V gene are MGHRA and YSYEKL. The CDR3, as DNA: TGCGCCAGCAGCCAACACCCACAGGGCAACTCTGGGGCCAACGTCCTGACTTTC. Protein sequence: CASSQHPQGNSGANVLTF.

This clonotype appeared a few times. Sequence at one end of the junction differs from germline and may be a read error. The V and J genes are TRBV11-2 and TRBJ2-2; D not resolved. This CDR3 comprises 13 residues. Germline-derived CDR1 and CDR2 are SGHAT and FQNNGV. CDR3 nucleotide sequence: TGTGCCAGCAGCTTAGTGAACGCCGGGGAGCTGTTTTTT. It is translated as CASSLVNAGELFF.

The chain uses TRBV29-1 and TRBJ1-1, with no clear D. Trimming took off 2 bases at V and 4 bases at J, with 8 bases between the two ends. This CDR3 has 12 amino acids. Germline V gene data show CDR1 as SQVTM and CDR2 as ANQGSEA. The CDR3: CSVESGITEAFF. DNA for the CDR3: TGCAGCGTTGAATCCGGGATCACTGAAGCTTTCTTT. Full variable domain (missing parts from reference TRBV29-1 and TRBJ1-1): SAVISQKPSRDICQRGTSLTIQCQVDSQVTMMFWYRQQPGQSLTLIATANQGSEATYESGFVIDKFPISRPNLTFSTLTVSNMSPEDSSIYLCSVESGITEAFFGQGTRLTVV.

This clonotype was seen many times. The CDR3 region has the DNA TGCGCCAGCAGCTCGACGGACTATGGCTACACCTTC. Its translation: CASSSTDYGYTF. The chain is built from TRBV5-1 and TRBJ1-2; D call uncertain. This CDR3 has 12 residues. Trimming left V 3 bases short and J 3 bases short, with 6 bases between. Germline CDR1 SGHRS, CDR2 YFSETQ.

V and J are TRBV10-3 and TRBJ2-7, with 12 bases aligning to TRBD2. J lost 6 bases, V lost 10 bases, and 31 bases had no gene match. CDR1 is ENHRY, CDR2 SYGVKD, per germline. CDR3 length: 21 amino acids. The CDR3 sequence is CATGGRQGSVSSGGGACEQYF. CDR3 DNA: TGTGCCACCGGAGGTAGACAGGGATCTGTGTCTAGCGGGGGGGGAGCCTGCGAGCAGTACTTC.

This clonotype was found many times. The genes are TRBV7-9 and TRBJ2-7; D remains unclear. With 4 bases removed from V and 3 bases from J, the gap between germline ends came to 4 bases. Germline assignment: CDR1 SEHNR and CDR2 FQNEAQ (reference sequence). This CDR3 spans 11 amino acids. The CDR3 sequence: CASSSLYEQYF. In DNA form, the CDR3 reads TGTGCCAGCAGCTCCCTCTACGAGCAGTACTTC.

This clonotype was detected only a few times. J is TRBJ2-7 and V is TRBV2, with 7 positions matching TRBD2. Germline values: CDR1 SNHLY, CDR2 FYNNEI. The ends lost 1 base at V and 9 bases at J; junction bases unmatched: 6. The CDR3 sequence is 13 residues long. The CDR3 DNA follows: TGTGCCAGCAGTGAAGGGGGGGGATTAATGCAGTACTTC. It is translated as CASSEGGGLMQYF. Using reference TRBV2 and TRBJ2-7 for the parts outside the CDR3, the full variable domain is EPEVTQTPSHQVTQMGQEVILRCVPISNHLYFYWYRQILGQKVEFLVSFYNNEISEKSEIFDDQFSVERPDGSNFTLKIRSTKLEDSAMYFCASSEGGGLMQYFGPGTRLTVT.

This CDR3 is CASSPRDREETYGAGANVLTF. The DNA of the CDR3 is TGTGCCAGCAGTCCAAGAGACAGGGAAGAGACGTATGGTGCTGGGGCCAACGTCCTGACTTTC. The V call is TRBV12-3 or TRBV12-4, the J call TRBJ2-6; 7 bases match TRBD1. The CDR3 length is 21 residues. V gave up 5 bases and J gave up 2 bases; unmatched junction bases: 21.

This clonotype has only a few counts. Germline and junction disagree at one end, which may indicate a read error. The gene calls are TRBV5-8 and TRBJ2-1, with 10 bases fitting TRBD1. Germline values: CDR1 SGHTS, CDR2 YDEGEE. This CDR3 has 15 residues. CDR3 loop: CAGSLGTGAYNEQFF. CDR3 nucleotide sequence: TGTGCCGGCAGCTTGGGGACAGGGGCGTACAATGAGCAGTTCTTC.

This clonotype was recorded a few times. V gene TRBV2 combines with J gene TRBJ2-5, with TRBD1 matching 8 bases. Germline loops: CDR1 SNHLY, CDR2 FYNNEI. The CDR3 has 14 amino acids. The J segment lost 2 bases and the V segment lost 3 bases, leaving 2 bases of the junction unmatched. As DNA, the CDR3 is TGTGCCAGCAGTGATGGACAGGGACAAGAGACCCAGTACTTC. The encoded protein is CASSDGQGQETQYF.

V gene TRBV11-2 combines with J gene TRBJ2-3; D tentatively reads TRBD1 or TRBD2 (5 bases each). The germline CDR1 and CDR2 sequences are SGHAT and FQNNGV. This CDR3 is 15 amino acids long. Trimming removed 8 bases from V and 1 base from J, with 16 bases in between. For the CDR3, the DNA is TGTGCCAGCGCCGCGTCGGGGACCCGCACAGATACGCAGTATTTT. Protein: CASAASGTRTDTQYF.

The rearrangement links TRBV12-5 to TRBJ2-3; 7 nucleotides agree with TRBD2. Germline values: CDR1 LGHNT, CDR2 FRNRAP. The CDR3 is 15 residues long. Trimming removed 9 bases from V and 2 bases from J; junction bases left unmatched: 11. DNA for the CDR3: TGTGCTAGCCGGCTGGAGGGAGGGTACACAGATACGCAGTATTTT. Encoded protein: CASRLEGGYTDTQYF.

V usage is TRBV7-6 and J usage is TRBJ2-7, with TRBD2 matching over 13 bases. The CDR3 has 16 residues. V was clipped by 2 bases and J by 5 bases; unmatched bases: 6. CDR1 and CDR2 from the germline V gene are SGHVS and FNYEAQ. The chain's CDR3 is CASSLTLAGGTDEQYF. The DNA of the CDR3 is TGTGCCAGCAGCTTAACACTAGCGGGGGGGACGGACGAGCAGTACTTC.

This clonotype turned up a few times. The chain recombines TRBV20-1 with TRBJ2-1, with 10 bases fitting TRBD2. The CDR3 loop spans 19 amino acids. Germline V lookup: CDR1 DFQATT, CDR2 SNEGSKA (reference sequence). J lost 8 bases, V lost 0 bases, and 19 bases had no gene match. The CDR3 DNA sequence: TGCAGTGCTAGAGATTGGCGGAGCGGGAGGGCCGTAGTTAAGGATGAGCAGTTCTTC. Protein: CSARDWRSGRAVVKDEQFF.

The chain joins TRBV7-9 to TRBJ2-1; TRBD2 agrees at 11 bases. TRBJ2-7 explains the end of the DNA better; the J call may be wrong. The CDR3 loop spans 15 amino acids. Germline V gene lookup returns CDR1 SEHNR and CDR2 FQNEAQ (reference sequence). CDR3 loop: CASRLTSGVSYEQYF. CDR3 nucleotide sequence: TGTGCCAGCAGACTGACTAGCGGGGTTTCCTACGAGCAGTACTTC.